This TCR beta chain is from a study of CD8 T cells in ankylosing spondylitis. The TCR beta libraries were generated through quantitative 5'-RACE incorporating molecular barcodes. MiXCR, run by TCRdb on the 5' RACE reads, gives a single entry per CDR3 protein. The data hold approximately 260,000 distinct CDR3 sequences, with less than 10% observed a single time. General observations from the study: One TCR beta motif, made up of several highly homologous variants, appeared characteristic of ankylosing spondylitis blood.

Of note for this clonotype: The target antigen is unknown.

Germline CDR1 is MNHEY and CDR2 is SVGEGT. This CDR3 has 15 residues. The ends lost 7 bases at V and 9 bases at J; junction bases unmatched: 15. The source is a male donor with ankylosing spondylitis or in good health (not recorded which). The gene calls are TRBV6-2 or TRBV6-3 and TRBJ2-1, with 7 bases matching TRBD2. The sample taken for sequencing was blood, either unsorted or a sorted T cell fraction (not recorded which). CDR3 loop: CASNPPSGPMSEQFF. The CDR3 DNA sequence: TGTGCCAGCAATCCCCCTAGCGGCCCAATGTCTGAGCAGTTCTTC.